Listed below are T cell receptor beta chains from one sample, sequenced in a study of PD-1 blockade in classical Hodgkin lymphoma. The method was immunoSEQ multiplex PCR; TCRdb's version includes in-frame clones alone and lacks a portion of them. The table includes approximately 100,000 clones, around 89% detected once. Sequenced material: peripheral blood mononuclear cells (PBMCs), taken before the second cycle of nivolumab. All receptors derive from a human donor with classical Hodgkin lymphoma. Each CDR3 is given with its conserved first and last residue. D genes are given only for firm matches. Size tells how often a clone was seen (once, few, many) or the class of an expanded clone, and some rows leave it out.

size	J	V	D	DNA	CDR3
.	TRBJ2-4	TRBV6-6	.	TGTGCCAGCAGTTACGACGAGGAAGCCAAAAACATTCAGTACTTC	CASSYDEEAKNIQYF
.	TRBJ2-7	TRBV5-6	TRBD1	TGTGCCAGCAGCTTCGGGACAGCCTACGAGCAGTACTTC	CASSFGTAYEQYF
.	TRBJ1-1	TRBV25-1	TRBD1	TGTGCCAGCGGGGGACAGGAAGCTTTCTTT	CASGGQEAFF
.	TRBJ1-3	TRBV10-3	.	TGTGCCATCAGTATAGAGGGGGGAGCTGGAAACACCATATATTTT	CAISIEGGAGNTIYF
.	TRBJ2-2	TRBV20-1	.	TGCAGTGCGAGATTCATCGGGGAGCTGTTTTTT	CSARFIGELFF
once	TRBJ2-1	TRBV29-1	.	TGCAGCGCGGAGGCGTCGGACGTCTGGGACAATGAGCAGTTCTTC	CSAEASDVWDNEQFF
few	TRBJ1-4	TRBV4-1	.	TGCGCCAGCAGCCAAGATCGGTGGCCCAATGAAAAACTGTTTTTT	CASSQDRWPNEKLFF
.	TRBJ1-4	TRBV27	.	TGTGCCAGCAGTTCGAGGAATTCAGGCCTGGGTGAAAAACTGTTTTTT	CASSSRNSGLGEKLFF
.	TRBJ2-7	TRBV11-3	TRBD1	TGTGCCAGCAGCTTAGCCCCACTCAGACAGGGTTCCTACGAGCAGTACTTC	CASSLAPLRQGSYEQYF
.	TRBJ2-2	TRBV6-6	TRBD1	TGTGCCAGCTCTTTATCCGGGACAGGGGACACCGGGGAGCTGTTTTTT	CASSLSGTGDTGELFF
.	TRBJ2-1	TRBV7-6	TRBD1	TGTGCCAGCAGCTTAGGGGTTGAGGGACAGGGCCCCTTTCACTACAATGAGCAGTTCTTC	CASSLGVEGQGPFHYNEQFF
.	TRBJ2-2	TRBV2	TRBD1	TGTGCCAGCGCTTCTTTGACAGGGGGTTACACCGGGGAGCTGTTTTTT	CASASLTGGYTGELFF
once	TRBJ2-5	TRBV28	TRBD1	TGTGCCAGCAGTTTCTCCGACAGGGGGGAGACCCAGTACTTC	CASSFSDRGETQYF
medium-sized	TRBJ2-7	TRBV6-1	TRBD1	TGTGCCAGCAGTGAATCCGACGGGACAGGGGCCTACGAGCAGTACTTC	CASSESDGTGAYEQYF
.	TRBJ2-2	TRBV30	.	TGTGCCTGGAGTCCTAATATTGGGGAGCTGTTTTTT	CAWSPNIGELFF
.	TRBJ2-7	TRBV2	TRBD1	TGTGCCAGCACCTGGGACAGGGGAAGGTACGAGCAGTACTTC	CASTWDRGRYEQYF
.	TRBJ2-4	TRBV6-1	.	TGTGCCAGCAGTGAACCCCTCGGGGGCGCACGAAACATTCAGTACTTC	CASSEPLGGARNIQYF
.	TRBJ2-2	TRBV19	.	TGTGCCAGTAGTATATGGGGGGGCAGTACGAACACCGGGGAGCTGTTTTTT	CASSIWGGSTNTGELFF